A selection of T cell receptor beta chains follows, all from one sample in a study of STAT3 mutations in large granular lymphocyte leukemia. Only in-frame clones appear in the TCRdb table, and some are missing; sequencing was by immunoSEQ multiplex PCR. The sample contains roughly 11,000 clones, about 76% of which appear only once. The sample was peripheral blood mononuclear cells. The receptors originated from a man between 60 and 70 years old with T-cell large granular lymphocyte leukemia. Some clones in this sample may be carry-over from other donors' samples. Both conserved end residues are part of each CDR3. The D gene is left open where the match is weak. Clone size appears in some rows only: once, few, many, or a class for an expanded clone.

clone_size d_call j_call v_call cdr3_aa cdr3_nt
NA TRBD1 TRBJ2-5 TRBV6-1 CASSEAGQGWGETQYF TGTGCCAGCAGTGAAGCGGGACAGGGCTGGGGGGAGACCCAGTACTTC
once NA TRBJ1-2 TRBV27 CASSLYSGVPYGYTF TGTGCCAGCAGTTTATATAGTGGGGTCCCCTATGGCTACACCTTC
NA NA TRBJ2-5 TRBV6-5 CASSRLELGQTQYF TGTGCCAGCAGCAGACTGGAGCTCGGTCAGACCCAGTACTTC
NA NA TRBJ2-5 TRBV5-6 CASSLEWGAGREETQYF TGTGCCAGCAGCTTGGAATGGGGGGCAGGGCGGGAGGAGACCCAGTACTTC
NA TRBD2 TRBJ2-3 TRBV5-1 CASWGGTNTDTQYF TGCGCCAGCTGGGGAGGGACTAACACAGATACGCAGTATTTT
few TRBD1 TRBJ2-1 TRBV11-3 CASSSGGDNEQFF TGTGCCAGCAGCTCAGGGGGTGACAATGAGCAGTTCTTC
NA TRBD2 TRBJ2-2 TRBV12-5 CASALGDAGANTGELFF TGTGCTAGTGCCCTCGGGGATGCGGGGGCGAACACCGGGGAGCTGTTTTTT
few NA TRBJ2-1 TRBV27 CASSLADSYNEQFF TGTGCCAGCAGTTTAGCTGACTCCTACAATGAGCAGTTCTTC
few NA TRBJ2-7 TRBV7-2 CASSLGAGRHEQYF TGTGCCAGCAGCTTAGGGGCAGGGAGACACGAGCAGTACTTC
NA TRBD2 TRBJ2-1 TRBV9 CASSVVAGGSYNEQFF TGTGCCAGCAGCGTTGTAGCGGGAGGCTCCTACAATGAGCAGTTCTTC
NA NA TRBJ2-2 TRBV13 CASSLGDRNTGELFF TGTGCCAGCAGCTTAGGGGACAGGAACACCGGGGAGCTGTTTTTT
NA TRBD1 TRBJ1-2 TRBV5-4 CASSWTGSNYGYTF TGTGCCAGCAGCTGGACAGGGTCGAACTATGGCTACACCTTC
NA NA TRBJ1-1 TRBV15 CATSRNRVNTEAFF TGTGCCACCAGCAGAAACCGGGTGAACACTGAAGCTTTCTTT
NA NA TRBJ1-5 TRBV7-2 CASSSRGDQPQHF TGTGCCAGCAGCAGTCGAGGGGACCAGCCCCAGCATTTT
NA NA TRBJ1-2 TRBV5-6 CASSLVRGNYGYTF TGTGCCAGCAGCTTGGTTCGCGGAAACTATGGCTACACCTTC
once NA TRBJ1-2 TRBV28 CASIRAGLLLDYGYTF TGTGCCAGCATCCGGGCAGGGCTTCTACTTGACTATGGCTACACCTTC
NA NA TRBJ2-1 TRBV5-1 CASSFLAENEQFF TGCGCCAGCAGCTTTCTCGCTGAGAATGAGCAGTTCTTC
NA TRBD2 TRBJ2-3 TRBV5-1 CASRPSPAGVTDTQYF TGCGCCAGCAGACCCTCCCCGGCGGGAGTCACAGATACGCAGTATTTT
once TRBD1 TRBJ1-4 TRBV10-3 CAISEWGTADNEKLFF TGTGCCATCAGTGAGTGGGGGACAGCTGATAATGAAAAACTGTTTTTT
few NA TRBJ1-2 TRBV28 CASSLSGRNYGYTF TGTGCCAGCAGTTTGAGCGGCAGGAACTATGGCTACACCTTC
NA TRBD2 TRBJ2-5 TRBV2 CASRPGEGETQYF TGTGCCAGCAGACCGGGGGAGGGAGAGACCCAGTACTTC
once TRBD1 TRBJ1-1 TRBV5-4 CASSLAGTGGSEAFF TGTGCCAGCAGCTTGGCCGGGACAGGGGGATCTGAAGCTTTCTTT
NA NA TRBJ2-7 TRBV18 CASSPPQGRSYEQYF TGTGCCAGCTCACCACCCCAGGGGCGCTCCTACGAGCAGTACTTC
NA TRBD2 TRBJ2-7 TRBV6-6 CASTVAGGTYEQYF TGTGCCAGCACCGTAGCGGGAGGAACCTACGAGCAGTACTTC
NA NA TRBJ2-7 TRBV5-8 CASNEGEVHNYEQYF TGTGCCAGCAACGAGGGCGAGGTCCACAACTACGAGCAGTACTTC
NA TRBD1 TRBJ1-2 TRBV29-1 CSVEDPGQQTYGYTF TGCAGCGTTGAAGATCCGGGACAGCAAACCTATGGCTACACCTTC
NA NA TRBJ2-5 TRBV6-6 CASSRSHEETQYF TGTGCCAGCAGTCGGAGCCACGAAGAGACCCAGTACTTC
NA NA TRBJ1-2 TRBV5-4 CASSLVAGVGGYTF TGTGCCAGCAGCTTGGTGGCAGGGGTCGGTGGCTACACCTTC
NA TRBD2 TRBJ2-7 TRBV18 CASLGTSGSVQYF TGTGCCAGCCTCGGGACTAGCGGGAGCGTGCAGTACTTC
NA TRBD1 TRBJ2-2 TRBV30 CAWSSWTGGNTGELFF TGTGCCTGGAGTTCTTGGACAGGGGGCAACACCGGGGAGCTGTTTTTT
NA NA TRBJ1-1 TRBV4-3 CASSQGGGEEAFF TGCGCCAGCAGCCAAGGAGGGGGGGAGGAAGCTTTCTTT
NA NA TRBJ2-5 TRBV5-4 CASSTFRARERRETQYF TGTGCCAGCAGCACTTTCCGGGCGCGGGAAAGGCGAGAGACCCAGTACTTC
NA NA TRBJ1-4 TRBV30 CAWSATRTSKPEKLFF TGTGCCTGGTCTGCGACGAGGACAAGTAAGCCTGAAAAACTGTTTTTT
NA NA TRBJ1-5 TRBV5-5 CASSLAGGQPQHF TGTGCCAGCAGCTTAGCGGGGGGCCAGCCCCAGCATTTT
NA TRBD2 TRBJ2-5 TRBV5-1 CASSFTSDAETQYF TGCGCCAGCAGCTTCACTAGCGACGCGGAGACCCAGTACTTC